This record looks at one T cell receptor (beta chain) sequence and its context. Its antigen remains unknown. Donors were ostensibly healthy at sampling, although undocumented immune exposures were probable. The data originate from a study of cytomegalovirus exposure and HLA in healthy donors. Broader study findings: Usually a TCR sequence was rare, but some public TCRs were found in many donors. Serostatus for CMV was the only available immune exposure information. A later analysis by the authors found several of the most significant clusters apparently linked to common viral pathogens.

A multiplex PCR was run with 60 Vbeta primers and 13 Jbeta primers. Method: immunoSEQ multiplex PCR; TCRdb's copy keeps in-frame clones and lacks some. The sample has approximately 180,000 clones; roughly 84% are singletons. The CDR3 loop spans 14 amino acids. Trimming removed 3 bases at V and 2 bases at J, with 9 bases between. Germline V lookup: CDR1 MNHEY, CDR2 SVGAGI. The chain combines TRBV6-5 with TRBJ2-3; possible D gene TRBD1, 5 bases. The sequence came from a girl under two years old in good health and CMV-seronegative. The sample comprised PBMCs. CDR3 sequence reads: CASSYSDNTDTQYF. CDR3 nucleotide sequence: TGTGCCAGCAGTTATTCGGACAACACAGATACGCAGTATTTT.